The rows below give T cell receptor beta chains drawn from one sample of a study of T cell responses to AZD1222 COVID-19 vaccine. Sequenced by immunoSEQ multiplex PCR; TCRdb stores in-frame clones only, minus some. There are about 130,000 clones in the sample; 70% to 90% occur only once, and 1.9% lies in the top ten. Sequenced material: peripheral blood, taken on day 0 of AZD1222 vaccination. The receptor source for this set is an adult in good health. Each CDR3 is given with its conserved first and last residue. The D gene is left open where the match is weak. The size of a clone is reported for some rows only, either as once, few or many, or as a class for expanded clones.

j_gene	d_gene	v_gene	abundance	len	CDR3nt	CDR3aa
TRBJ2-3	TRBD2	TRBV20-1	NA	14	TGCAGTGCTAGTATGAGCGGGAACACAGATACGCAGTATTTT	CSASMSGNTDTQYF
TRBJ1-5	NA	TRBV27	NA	16	TGTGCCAGCAGTCCATGGACAGCCCATAGCAATCAGCCCCAGCATTTT	CASSPWTAHSNQPQHF
TRBJ2-3	TRBD2	TRBV7-9	NA	15	TGTGCCAGCAGCTTGACTAGCGAGGGCACAGATACGCAGTATTTT	CASSLTSEGTDTQYF
TRBJ1-4	TRBD1	TRBV5-1	NA	14	TGCGCCAGCAGCCGGGACAGCAATAATGAAAAACTGTTTTTT	CASSRDSNNEKLFF
TRBJ1-3	NA	TRBV5-1	NA	16	TGCGCCAGCAGCCCGGGGGGGGCGGCCTCTGGAAACACCATATATTTT	CASSPGGAASGNTIYF
TRBJ1-2	NA	TRBV19	NA	13	TGTGCCAGTAGTATTGCAGATCGCTATGGCTACACCTTC	CASSIADRYGYTF
TRBJ1-2	NA	TRBV11-2	NA	14	TGTGCCAGCAGCTTAGCCCACAGGGCCTATGGCTACACCTTC	CASSLAHRAYGYTF
TRBJ1-5	NA	TRBV6-5	NA	15	TGTGCCTCACAGACAGATTATAATAGCAATCAGCCCCAGCATTTT	CASQTDYNSNQPQHF
TRBJ1-1	TRBD1	TRBV5-1	NA	15	TGCGCCAGCAGCTTGGGGACAGGAAAACTCGCTGAAGCTTTCTTT	CASSLGTGKLAEAFF
TRBJ2-7	TRBD2	TRBV9	NA	15	TGTGCCAGCAGCCCGGGGGGGGGCCAGGGTTTCGAGCAGTACTTC	CASSPGGGQGFEQYF
TRBJ2-1	TRBD2	TRBV6-5	once	15	TGTGCCAGCAGTCTCCGGGCGGGGGGGCCGCAAGAGCAGTTCTTC	CASSLRAGGPQEQFF
TRBJ2-6	NA	TRBV9	once	15	TGTGCCAGCAGCGTAGAAAGCTCTGGGGCCAACGTCCTGACTTTC	CASSVESSGANVLTF
TRBJ1-2	NA	TRBV28	NA	15	TGTGCCAGCAGCTCCCACCCAGGAGATGGCTATGGCTACACCTTC	CASSSHPGDGYGYTF
TRBJ1-3	TRBD1	TRBV2	NA	15	TGTGCCAGCAGCGCGGACAGGACGTCTGGAAACACCATATATTTT	CASSADRTSGNTIYF
TRBJ2-2	NA	TRBV6-5	few	16	TGTGCCAGCAGTTACCTAGGACAAGAAAACACCGGGGAGCTGTTTTTT	CASSYLGQENTGELFF
TRBJ2-2	NA	TRBV10-1	once	14	TGCGCCAGCAGTGAGTCGAAGGCGTCCGGGGAGCTGTTTTTT	CASSESKASGELFF
TRBJ2-7	NA	TRBV19	NA	14	TGTGCCAGTAGTATAGTGCGGGGCTCCTACGAGCAGTACTTC	CASSIVRGSYEQYF
TRBJ1-1	NA	TRBV5-6	NA	11	TGTGCCAGCATCGGAGACACTGAAGCTTTCTTT	CASIGDTEAFF
TRBJ1-4	NA	TRBV7-9	NA	16	TGTGCCAGCAGCACACGAGGGGATTTGGCTAATGAAAAACTGTTTTTT	CASSTRGDLANEKLFF
TRBJ2-5	NA	TRBV25-1	NA	16	TGTGCCAGCAGTGAAGGTGGCAGGGTTTTTGGAGAGACCCAGTACTTC	CASSEGGRVFGETQYF
TRBJ1-6	NA	TRBV7-2	NA	12	TGTGCCAGCAGCCCCCCTGGATCACCCCTCCACTTT	CASSPPGSPLHF
TRBJ1-2	NA	TRBV19	NA	13	TGTGCCAGTAGTATAGTGAGGGAGGGAGGCTACACCTTC	CASSIVREGGYTF
TRBJ2-1	TRBD2	TRBV6-6	once	14	TGTGCCAGCAGTTACCGGACTAGCCCCAATGAGCAGTTCTTC	CASSYRTSPNEQFF
TRBJ1-1	TRBD1	TRBV7-6	NA	14	TGTGCCAGCAGCATGGGACAGTTACAAACTGAAGATTTCTTT	CASSMGQLQTEDFF
TRBJ2-1	NA	TRBV5-4	NA	14	TGTGCCAGCAGCTTGGGAGGGTTTGGCAATGAGCAGTTCTTC	CASSLGGFGNEQFF
TRBJ1-1	NA	TRBV29-1	once	13	TGCAGCGCCACGGAGGGGGGCACAACTGAAGCTTTCTTT	CSATEGGTTEAFF
TRBJ1-2	TRBD1	TRBV6-1	NA	16	TGTGCCAGCAGTGATTACCGGGACAGGGGGGTCTATGGCTACACCTTC	CASSDYRDRGVYGYTF
TRBJ2-7	TRBD2	TRBV7-9	NA	15	TGTGCCAGCAGCCGAAGGGGTAGCGGGATCGTCGAGCAGTACTTC	CASSRRGSGIVEQYF
TRBJ2-2	NA	TRBV9	NA	16	TGTGCCAGCAGCCCCCTCGCGGGGGCGAGCACCGGGGAGCTGTTTTTT	CASSPLAGASTGELFF
TRBJ1-1	NA	TRBV2	NA	14	TGTGCCAGCGGGATGGGTTTTACCAACACTGAAGCTTTCTTT	CASGMGFTNTEAFF
TRBJ2-1	NA	TRBV5-5	NA	15	TGTGCCAGCATCTGGACATCGAGCTCCTACAATGAGCAGTTCTTC	CASIWTSSSYNEQFF
TRBJ1-5	TRBD1	TRBV5-6	NA	15	TGTGCCAGCAGCAATGGACAGGGGCGCAATCAGCCCCAGCATTTT	CASSNGQGRNQPQHF
TRBJ1-1	TRBD1	TRBV19	NA	13	TGTGCCAGTAGTACAGGGGGGATCATGACCGCTTTCTTT	CASSTGGIMTAFF
TRBJ1-2	NA	TRBV9	NA	12	TGTGCCAGCAGCGGGGCGGCCCGGGACTACACCTTC	CASSGAARDYTF
TRBJ1-2	TRBD1	TRBV29-1	NA	13	TGCAGCCCCGAGGGTCCACAGGGGGGTGGCTACACCTTC	CSPEGPQGGGYTF
TRBJ1-5	NA	TRBV7-9	NA	14	TGTGCCAGCAGCCCCCCAGGGGAGCCGTCGCCCCAGCATTTT	CASSPPGEPSPQHF
TRBJ1-2	NA	TRBV7-8	few	12	TGTGCCAGCAGCCCGGGGCTCGGTGGCTACACCTTC	CASSPGLGGYTF
TRBJ1-1	NA	TRBV7-2	NA	14	TGTGCCAGCAGCTTAGGACAGGCCTACACTGAAGCTTTCTTT	CASSLGQAYTEAFF
TRBJ1-1	NA	TRBV16	NA	16	TGTGCCAGCAGCCAATTCATTAATCCTCGGGACACTGAAGCTTTCTTT	CASSQFINPRDTEAFF
TRBJ1-2	NA	TRBV3-1/TRBV3-2	NA	12	TGTGCCAGCAGCCGACAGGCCGTTGGCTACACCTTC	CASSRQAVGYTF
TRBJ1-1	TRBD1	TRBV29-1	NA	13	TGCAGCACCGACAGGGCCATGAACACTGAAGCTTTCTTT	CSTDRAMNTEAFF